These T cell receptor beta chains were read from a single sample in a study of OX40 agonist ivuxolimab in advanced cancers. Produced via immunoSEQ multiplex PCR; TCRdb's table is partial and in-frame only. The table lists 70,000 to 85,000 clones, under 95% of them singletons. Sequenced here: CD4+ or CD8+ T cells sorted from blood, sampled in a trial of the OX40 agonist ivuxolimab. The receptors derive from an adult with an advanced solid tumor such as melanoma, head and neck, liver or kidney cancer. Both conserved end residues are trimmed from each CDR3. A D gene is named only where the DNA matches it firmly. Where a row states a size, it is once, few, many or the class of an expanded clone; other rows omit it.

TRBD1,TRBV27,TRBJ1-5,-,ASSFGLGQVGH
-,TRBV10-2,TRBJ1-1,-,ASSELPNTEAF
-,TRBV5-6,TRBJ1-1,-,ASSWAGGEAF
TRBD2,TRBV29-1,TRBJ2-1,once,SVGTSGSWSVNEQF
TRBD2,TRBV9,TRBJ2-2,-,ASSDSGGTTGELF
-,TRBV4-2,TRBJ2-7,-,ASSQDEFNSYEQY
-,TRBV19,TRBJ1-2,-,ASTDQGIGISYGYT
-,TRBV30,TRBJ1-5,-,AWRDDQPQH
-,TRBV4-3,TRBJ1-2,-,ASSQDRMIDGYT
-,TRBV30,TRBJ1-2,once,AWSVTGNGYT
-,TRBV27,TRBJ1-2,-,ASSLTAGYGYT
-,TRBV23-1,TRBJ1-5,-,ASSQSKHGSSNQPQH
TRBD1,TRBV28,TRBJ2-7,-,ASSLGTGTYEQY
-,TRBV30,TRBJ1-4,-,AWSSGHATNEKLF
-,TRBV19,TRBJ1-2,-,ASSIGSGGLDGYT
TRBD1,TRBV6-4,TRBJ2-1,many,ASSDQGQGSYEQF
-,TRBV27,TRBJ1-5,-,ASSLDPYQPQH
TRBD1,TRBV5-1,TRBJ1-1,-,ASSLTGGFTEAF
TRBD2,TRBV7-2,TRBJ2-5,once,ASSLIAGGQETQY
-,TRBV9,TRBJ1-5,-,ASSVGGWNQPQH
-,TRBV27,TRBJ2-6,-,ASSALGANVLT
-,TRBV9,TRBJ1-2,-,ASSLGGDDYGYT
-,TRBV27,TRBJ2-1,once,ASSSLARRSEQF
TRBD1,TRBV7-6,TRBJ1-5,-,ASSPRGFLQPQH
-,TRBV11-2,TRBJ2-3,-,ASIHTRGNTDTQY
TRBD2,TRBV29-1,TRBJ2-2,-,SVEGLENTGELF
-,TRBV13,TRBJ2-7,-,ASSLTGKSDYEQY